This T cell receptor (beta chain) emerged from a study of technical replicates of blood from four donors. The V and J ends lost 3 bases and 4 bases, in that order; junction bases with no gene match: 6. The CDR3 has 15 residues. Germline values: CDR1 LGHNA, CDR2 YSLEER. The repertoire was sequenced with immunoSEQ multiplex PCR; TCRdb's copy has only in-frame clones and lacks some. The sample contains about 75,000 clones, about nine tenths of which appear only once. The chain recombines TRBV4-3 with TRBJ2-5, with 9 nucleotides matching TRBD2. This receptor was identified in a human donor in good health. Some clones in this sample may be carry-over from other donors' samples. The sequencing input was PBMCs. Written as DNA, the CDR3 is TGCGCCAGCAGCCAGGCCGAAGCGGGAGGAGAGACCCAGTACTTC. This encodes CASSQAEAGGETQYF.